This T cell receptor (beta chain) was sequenced for a study of neurological immune-mediated disorders. In the study overall: Secondary progressive disease was present in 3, and relapsing-remitting disease in roughly 30, of the approximately 35 multiple sclerosis patients.

In this sample, this clonotype turned up many times. The antigen remains undetermined. The authors made cDNA by 5'RACE with 10-nucleotide random UMIs. TCRdb re-derived calls from the 5' RACE reads in MiXCR, one entry per CDR3 protein. The sample includes roughly 52,000 distinct CDR3 sequences, 4% of them seen just once. The length of the CDR3 is 13 residues. Germline V gene sequence: CDR1 SNHLY, CDR2 FYNNEI. V lost 9 bases and J 4 bases, leaving 13 bases between the germline ends. General study points: Multiple sclerosis patients had less TCR clonal expansion than even healthy controls, unlike HTLV-1-associated myelopathy. One related-CDR3 cluster, identified by phylogenetic grouping, held the repertoires of 18 of 34 multiple sclerosis patients and was a possible signature.

The clonotype comes from a woman between 40 and 55 years old with multiple sclerosis. The sample taken for sequencing was CD4+ T cells from blood. The chain uses TRBV2 and TRBJ1-5; D possibly corresponds to TRBD1 (5 bases). The CDR3 sequence is CASSWQGNQPQHF. For the CDR3, the DNA is TGTGCCAGTTCATGGCAGGGTAATCAGCCCCAGCATTTT. The full variable domain, rest sourced from reference TRBV2 and TRBJ1-5, is EPEVTQTPSHQVTQMGQEVILRCVPISNHLYFYWYRQILGQKVEFLVSFYNNEISEKSEIFDDQFSVERPDGSNFTLKIRSTKLEDSAMYFCASSWQGNQPQHFGDGTRLSIL.